This entry lists 29 T cell receptor beta chains sequenced from one sample in a study of vaccination and CD4 T cells after COVID-19. No antigens are known for them. With the Oncomine TCR Beta short-read assay, DNA from cultured CD4+ T cells was sequenced. Each CDR3 protein is one row after TCRdb ran MiXCR on the PCR reads. The sample includes approximately 11,000 distinct CDR3 sequences, roughly 63% of them seen just once. Stated treatment: approximately 9-day PBMC culture with coronavirus spike peptide pools or control peptides (ViraFEST assay). Sequences were obtained from CD4+ T cells from blood, cultured in vitro. The source is a human donor who had recovered from COVID-19.

V usage is TRBV20-1 and J usage is TRBJ1-2, with D possibly matching TRBD1 (6 bases). Trimming shortened V by 1 base and J by 5 bases, and 11 bases separated the two germline ends. Germline loops: CDR1 DFQATT, CDR2 SNEGSKA (reference sequence). CDR3 size: 13 residues. CDR3 sequence: CSARANRVYGYTF. The DNA for the CDR3 is TGCAGTGCTAGAGCTAACAGGGTTTATGGCTACACCTTC.

This clonotype has a single count. V and J are TRBV6-1 and TRBJ2-7; TRBD2 matches 7 bases. CDR3 size: 15 residues. The germline gives CDR1 MNHNS, CDR2 SASEGT. V trimming: 7 bases; J trimming: 3 bases; junction bases outside the gene matches: 12. This CDR3 reads CASKGPSGHFYEQYF. The CDR3 DNA reads TGTGCCAGCAAGGGTCCTAGCGGACACTTCTACGAGCAGTACTTC.

The rearrangement links TRBV20-1 to TRBJ1-6; D gene unclear. CDR3 length: 15 residues. Germline values: CDR1 DFQATT, CDR2 SNEGSKA (reference sequence). V dropped 3 bases and J dropped 0 bases, with 9 bases sitting between them. The CDR3 DNA reads as TGCAGTGCTAGGATACGGAGCTCCTATAATTCACCCCTCCACTTT. It codes for CSARIRSSYNSPLHF.

J is TRBJ1-5 and V is TRBV20-1; the match to TRBD1 covers 7 bases. This CDR3 is 15 amino acids long. Looked up from germline, CDR1 is DFQATT and CDR2 is SNEGSKA (reference sequence). V dropped 0 bases and J dropped 2; count of bases not matched to a gene: 4. The CDR3 DNA is TGCAGTGCTAGAGATCCAACAGGGGGCAATCAGCCCCAGCATTTT. This codes for CSARDPTGGNQPQHF.

The V gene is TRBV6-1, the J gene TRBJ2-1, with D hard to call. CDR3 size: 12 residues. V was cut by 7 bases and J by 8 bases, with 12 bases left in between. The germline V gene encodes CDR1 MNHNS and CDR2 SASEGT. This CDR3 reads CASNPSVYEQFF. As DNA, the CDR3 is TGTGCCAGCAATCCGAGTGTCTATGAGCAGTTCTTC.

The chain recombines TRBV6-1 with TRBJ2-2; possible D gene TRBD1, 6 bases. CDR3 size: 13 residues. CDR1 is MNHNS and CDR2 is SASEGT in the germline V gene. V lost 6 bases, J lost 5 bases, and 10 bases lay in between. The CDR3 DNA follows: TGTGCCAGCAGGACAGGATGGACCGGGGAGCTGTTTTTT. This translates into CASRTGWTGELFF.

This chain connects TRBV20-1 to TRBJ2-3; D remains ambiguous. The V end was cut by 4 bases, the J end by 2 bases, with 10 bases between. The germline V gene encodes CDR1 DFQATT and CDR2 SNEGSKA (reference sequence). The CDR3 runs to 13 residues. The CDR3 bases are TGCAGTGCTATAGTCCCGTCCACAGATACGCAGTATTTT. Translation gives CSAIVPSTDTQYF.

The V and J genes are TRBV2 and TRBJ2-3, with unresolved D. The CDR3 has 14 residues. Looked up from germline, CDR1 is SNHLY and CDR2 is FYNNEI. V lost 3 bases, J lost 6 bases, and 13 bases lay in between. The CDR3 loop reads CASSDFVGMDTQYF. The DNA of the CDR3 is TGTGCCAGCAGTGACTTTGTGGGAATGGATACGCAGTATTTT. The full variable domain, its missing parts supplied by reference TRBV2 and TRBJ2-3, is EPEVTQTPSHQVTQMGQEVILRCVPISNHLYFYWYRQILGQKVEFLVSFYNNEISEKSEIFDDQFSVERPDGSNFTLKIRSTKLEDSAMYFCASSDFVGMDTQYFGPGTRLTVL.

This chain connects TRBV6-2 or TRBV6-3 to TRBJ2-7; no clear D gene. This CDR3 has 12 amino acids. Between the trimmed V and J ends, which lost 7 bases and 2 bases, there was a span of 9 bases. Germline V gene data show CDR1 as MNHEY and CDR2 as SVGEGT. The CDR3 is CASTTRTYEQYF. The DNA of the CDR3 is TGTGCCAGCACAACGCGCACCTACGAGCAGTACTTC.

This clonotype was observed a handful of times. The rearrangement links TRBV20-1 to TRBJ1-2; D possibly corresponds to TRBD1 (6 bases). CDR1 is DFQATT and CDR2 is SNEGSKA in the germline V gene (reference sequence). The ends were cut back, 0 bases at V and 7 bases at J, with 18 bases in the middle. The CDR3 runs to 15 residues. In nucleotides, the CDR3 is TGCAGTGCTAGAGATGGGTGGGGGCGTTCGAGTGGCTACACCTTC. Amino acid sequence: CSARDGWGRSSGYTF.

The gene calls are TRBV5-4 and TRBJ1-2; D remains unclear. This CDR3 is built from 15 residues. The germline V and J ends were trimmed by 1 base and 0 bases, with 10 bases remaining between them. Germline CDR1 SGHNT, CDR2 YYREEE (reference sequence). The CDR3 loop reads CASSLFEAANYGYTF. In nucleotides, the CDR3 is TGTGCCAGCAGCTTGTTTGAGGCGGCTAACTATGGCTACACCTTC.

The sample holds a few counts of this clonotype. This chain uses TRBV6-1 with TRBJ1-1; D call uncertain. Germline CDR1 is MNHNS and CDR2 is SASEGT. V dropped 7 bases and J dropped 2 bases, with 5 bases sitting between them. The CDR3 runs to 11 residues. CDR3 sequence reads: CASTLNTEAFF. DNA for the CDR3: TGTGCCAGCACTCTTAACACTGAAGCTTTCTTT.

This chain connects TRBV20-1 to TRBJ2-5; 7 bases line up with TRBD2. Germline V gives CDR1 DFQATT, CDR2 SNEGSKA (reference sequence). This CDR3 region has 12 residues. The CDR3 protein is CSASGNQETQYF. CDR3 nucleotide sequence: TGCAGCGCCAGCGGGAACCAAGAGACCCAGTACTTC.

The rearrangement links TRBV20-1 to TRBJ2-3, with D tentatively TRBD2 (6 bases). V lost 6 bases and J 2 bases, leaving 12 bases between the germline ends. The CDR3 covers 13 residues. Per the germline V gene, CDR1 is DFQATT and CDR2 is SNEGSKA (reference sequence). CDR3 protein: CSAPGLTTDTQYF. CDR3 in DNA: TGCAGTGCGCCCGGACTAACCACAGATACGCAGTATTTT.

This clonotype was seen once. The chain couples TRBV30 to TRBJ1-3; tentatively, D is TRBD1 (5 bases). The V and J ends lost 4 bases and 1 base respectively, with 14 bases between them. In germline, CDR1 is GTSNPN, CDR2 SVGIG (reference sequence). The CDR3 extends over 15 amino acids. CDR3 nucleotides: TGTGCCTGGAATCAGGGCCTGGGTTCTGGAAACACCATATATTTT. Protein sequence: CAWNQGLGSGNTIYF.

This rearrangement joins TRBV24-1 to TRBJ2-1, with 9 bases aligning to TRBD1. Germline V lookup: CDR1 KGHDR, CDR2 SFDVKD. The trim removed 9 bases at V and 3 bases at J, leaving 2 bases unmatched. The CDR3 totals 13 residues. CDR3 amino acids: CATRQGDYNEQFF. The CDR3 nucleotides read TGTGCCACCCGACAGGGGGACTACAATGAGCAGTTCTTC.

This chain uses TRBV29-1 with TRBJ2-7; 7 nucleotides agree with TRBD2. The CDR3 sequence is 13 residues long. The germline V gene has CDR1 SQVTM and CDR2 ANQGSEA. The V and J ends lost 4 bases and 4 bases, in that order; junction bases with no gene match: 7. In nucleotides, the CDR3 is TGCAGCGTTGCTGGAGGGGAGGGGTACGAGCAGTACTTC. Amino acid sequence: CSVAGGEGYEQYF.

The J gene is TRBJ2-5, the V gene TRBV2, with TRBD1 as a possible D gene (7 bases). V was trimmed by 8 bases and J by 3 bases, leaving 10 bases between them. CDR3 length equals 12 residues. Germline CDR1 reads SNHLY; CDR2 reads FYNNEI. CDR3 coding DNA: TGTGCCAGCGGGGGGACAGAAGAGACCCAGTACTTC. It translates to CASGGTEETQYF.

The chain couples TRBV19 to TRBJ1-1; D uncertain. The CDR3 has 13 residues. Trimming took 4 bases from V and 8 from J, leaving 14 bases between them. Germline V gene sequence: CDR1 LNHDA, CDR2 SQIVND (reference sequence). CDR3 amino acids: CASSTAGPYEAFF. CDR3 sequence (DNA): TGTGCCAGTAGTACGGCAGGACCCTACGAAGCTTTCTTT.

Concerning this clonotype itself: Just one base apart from a much larger clone, this may be a read error. This sequence joins TRBV6-1 and TRBJ2-5, with D hard to call. This CDR3 spans 12 amino acids. CDR1 MNHNS and CDR2 SASEGT come from the germline V gene. CDR3 amino acids: CVSSKTQETQYF. The CDR3 coding sequence is TGTGTCAGCAGTAAGACCCAAGAGACCCAGTACTTC.

The V gene is TRBV24-1, the J gene TRBJ2-2, with D tentatively TRBD2 (6 bases). The CDR3 runs 16 residues. V was clipped by 4 bases and J by 6 bases, with 17 bases between them. CDR1 is KGHDR, CDR2 SFDVKD, per germline. As DNA, the CDR3 is TGTGCCACCAGTGACGCTAGTCCCCGCGGGGCCGGGGAGCTGTTTTTT. Translating gives CATSDASPRGAGELFF.

The table lists this clonotype with a few counts. The CDR3 DNA reads as TGTGCCAGCAGCCAGGACAGGCCTACGAACACCGGGGAGCTGTTTTTT. The encoded protein is CASSQDRPTNTGELFF. The V and J genes are TRBV7-3 and TRBJ2-2; TRBD1 matches 7 bases. Germline CDR1 SGHTA, CDR2 FQGTGA. J lost 0 bases, V lost 5 bases, and 6 bases had no gene match. This CDR3 is 16 amino acids long.

The rearrangement uses TRBV19 and TRBJ1-1, with 8 bases aligning to TRBD1. Germline trimming cut 10 bases from V and 1 base from J; bases unmatched to any gene: 5. Germline CDR1 reads LNHDA; CDR2 reads SQIVND (reference sequence). The CDR3 covers 13 residues. The CDR3 sequence: CATSGTGNTEAFF. CDR3 in DNA: TGTGCCACCTCCGGGACAGGGAACACTGAAGCTTTCTTT.

The rearrangement joins TRBV5-4 to TRBJ1-2; D is uncertain. The ends were cut back, 0 bases at V and 4 bases at J, with 16 bases in the middle. The CDR3 contains 16 residues. Germline V gene lookup returns CDR1 SGHNT and CDR2 YYREEE (reference sequence). The CDR3 DNA reads TGTGCCAGCAGCTTGGTAGGAGGCGGCAAACCCTATGGCTACACCTTC. Protein product: CASSLVGGGKPYGYTF.

This chain joins TRBV6-2 or TRBV6-3 and TRBJ1-5, with D perhaps matching TRBD1 (5 bases). Trimming left V 6 bases short and J 6 bases short, with 15 bases between. CDR3 length: 14 residues. Per the germline V gene, CDR1 is MNHEY and CDR2 is SVGEGT. The CDR3: CASRAQGGLQPQHF. The CDR3 nucleotides are TGTGCCAGCAGAGCTCAGGGTGGACTTCAGCCCCAGCATTTT.

This clonotype was seen once. Sequence at one end of the junction differs from germline and may be a read error. The chain recombines TRBV20-1 with TRBJ1-1; a weak D match, TRBD1 (5 bases). CDR3 length: 15 residues. The germline V gene has CDR1 DFQATT and CDR2 SNEGSKA (reference sequence). This CDR3 is CGAVTDVPMNTEAFF. The CDR3 DNA follows: TGCGGTGCTGTGACAGATGTCCCTATGAACACTGAAGCTTTCTTT.

The sample holds a few counts of this clonotype. The chain is built from TRBV20-1 and TRBJ1-5; TRBD1 matches 7 bases. The V and J ends lost 2 bases and 2 bases, in that order; junction bases with no gene match: 0. The CDR3 sequence is 13 residues long. The V gene's germline CDR1 is DFQATT and CDR2 SNEGSKA (reference sequence). CDR3 in amino acids: CSARQGGNQPQHF. The CDR3 coding sequence is TGCAGTGCTAGACAGGGGGGCAATCAGCCCCAGCATTTT.

The V call is TRBV7-8, the J call TRBJ1-2; D is unclear. Germline V gene data show CDR1 as SGHVS and CDR2 as FQNEAQ. The CDR3 has 13 amino acids. Trimming removed 1 base at V and 5 bases at J, with 8 bases between. This chain's CDR3 is CASSLGRSYGYTF. CDR3 nucleotide sequence: TGTGCCAGCAGCTTAGGCAGATCGTATGGCTACACCTTC.

The chain is built from TRBV12-3 or TRBV12-4 and TRBJ2-5; 7 bases agree with TRBD2. V lost 3 bases to trimming and J lost 7 bases; unmatched junction nucleotides: 8. The CDR3 totals 14 residues. CDR3 loop: CASSFAGVRVTQYF. The CDR3 DNA reads as TGTGCCAGCAGTTTCGCGGGGGTCCGAGTGACCCAGTACTTC.